Detailed here is one T cell receptor beta chain. This sample was included in a study of blood T cell repertoires in COVID-19. Study at large: COVID-19 samples, acute and convalescent, were from the United States, Italy and Spain.

Germline V lookup: CDR1 SGDLS, CDR2 YYNGEE. Losses at the gene ends were 4 bases for V and 4 bases for J; bases not matched to a gene: 7. The CDR3 has 17 amino acids. Repertoires were generated with immunoSEQ multiplex PCR, while TCRdb's copy carries only in-frame clones and drops some. The sample has about 200,000 clones, 70% to 90% seen once; the top ten hold 3%. This chain links TRBV9 with TRBJ2-2; 13 nucleotides agree with TRBD2. Sample: peripheral blood. The clonotype originates from a man between 60 and 75 years old with acute or convalescent COVID-19. The CDR3 nucleotides are TGTGCCAGCAGCCTAAGACTAGCGGGGGGCACCACCGGGGAGCTGTTTTTT. Translated: CASSLRLAGGTTGELFF.